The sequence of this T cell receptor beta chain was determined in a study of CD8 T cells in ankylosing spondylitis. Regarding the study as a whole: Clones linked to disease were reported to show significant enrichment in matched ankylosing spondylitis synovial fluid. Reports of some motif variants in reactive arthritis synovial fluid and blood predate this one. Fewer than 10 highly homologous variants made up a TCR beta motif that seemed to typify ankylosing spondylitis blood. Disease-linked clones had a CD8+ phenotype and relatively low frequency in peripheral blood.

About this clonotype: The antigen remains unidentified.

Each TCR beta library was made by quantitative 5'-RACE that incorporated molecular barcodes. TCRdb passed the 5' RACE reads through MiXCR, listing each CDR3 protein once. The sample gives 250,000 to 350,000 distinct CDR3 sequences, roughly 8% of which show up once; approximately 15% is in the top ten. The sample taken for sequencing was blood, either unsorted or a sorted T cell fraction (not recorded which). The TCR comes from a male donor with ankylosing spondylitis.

The CDR3 region is CASSPSTSGTSTDTQYF. CDR3 nucleotide sequence: TGTGCCAGCAGCCCCTCGACTAGCGGAACTAGCACAGATACGCAGTATTTT. The chain carries TRBV7-8 and TRBJ2-3; 9 positions agree with TRBD2. The CDR3 is 17 amino acids. The V gene's germline CDR1 is SGHVS and CDR2 FQNEAQ. Germline trimming cut 5 bases from V and 0 bases from J; bases unmatched to any gene: 9. Full variable domain (missing parts from reference TRBV7-8 and TRBJ2-3): GAGVSQSPRYKVAKRGQDVALRCDPISGHVSLFWYQQALGQGPEFLTYFQNEAQLDKSGLPSDRFFAERPEGSVSTLKIQRTQQEDSAVYLCASSPSTSGTSTDTQYFGPGTRLTVL.